A selection of T cell receptor beta chains follows, all from one sample in a study of blood T cell repertoires in COVID-19. The table came from immunoSEQ multiplex PCR; TCRdb's copy has only in-frame clones and leaves some out. The table records about 200,000 clones, 82% of them present only once. The sample comprised peripheral blood. These receptors all come from a woman aged 80 or older with COVID-19, enrolled during active disease. Both conserved end residues are part of each CDR3. The D gene is left open where the match is weak. Clone size is given for some rows only: seen once, a few or many times, or a class if the clone is expanded.

J gene: TRBJ1-2
D gene: -
V gene: TRBV5-6
clone size: -
CDR3 protein: CASSSRQVVHGYTF
CDR3 DNA: TGTGCCAGCAGCTCCCGACAGGTTGTCCATGGCTACACCTTC

J gene: TRBJ1-1
D gene: TRBD1
V gene: TRBV6-5
clone size: many
CDR3 protein: CASSYRDRGTEAFF
CDR3 DNA: TGTGCCAGCAGTTACAGGGACAGGGGGACTGAAGCTTTCTTT

J gene: TRBJ2-2
D gene: -
V gene: TRBV24-1
clone size: once
CDR3 protein: CATSDTGTNTGELFF
CDR3 DNA: TGTGCCACCAGTGATACCGGGACGAACACCGGGGAGCTGTTTTTT

J gene: TRBJ2-1
D gene: -
V gene: TRBV5-1
clone size: -
CDR3 protein: CASSPPSYNEQFF
CDR3 DNA: TGCGCCAGTTCCCCTCCCTCCTACAATGAGCAGTTCTTC

J gene: TRBJ2-2
D gene: -
V gene: TRBV24-1
clone size: -
CDR3 protein: CATSDLGSGLNTGELFF
CDR3 DNA: TGTGCCACCAGTGATTTGGGATCGGGACTGAACACCGGGGAGCTGTTTTTT

J gene: TRBJ1-2
D gene: TRBD1
V gene: TRBV7-2
clone size: -
CDR3 protein: CASSLTTGGGYTF
CDR3 DNA: TGTGCCAGCAGCTTAACTACAGGGGGGGGCTACACCTTC

J gene: TRBJ1-6
D gene: -
V gene: TRBV27
clone size: -
CDR3 protein: CRGAGRNSPLHF
CDR3 DNA: TGTCGGGGGGCGGGTAGGAATTCACCCCTCCACTTT

J gene: TRBJ2-7
D gene: -
V gene: TRBV7-2
clone size: once
CDR3 protein: CASSSQGYEQYF
CDR3 DNA: TGTGCCAGCAGCTCCCAGGGGTACGAGCAGTACTTC

J gene: TRBJ1-5
D gene: -
V gene: TRBV30
clone size: -
CDR3 protein: CAWGGGPNQPQHF
CDR3 DNA: TGTGCCTGGGGTGGAGGACCCAATCAGCCCCAGCATTTT

J gene: TRBJ2-3
D gene: TRBD1
V gene: TRBV7-8
clone size: -
CDR3 protein: CASSLGQVFSTDTQYF
CDR3 DNA: TGTGCCAGCAGTTTGGGACAGGTCTTTAGCACAGATACGCAGTATTTT

J gene: TRBJ1-3
D gene: -
V gene: TRBV7-8
clone size: -
CDR3 protein: CASSLGQKHGNTIYF
CDR3 DNA: TGTGCCAGCAGCTTAGGACAGAAACATGGAAACACCATATATTTT

J gene: TRBJ2-2
D gene: -
V gene: TRBV18
clone size: -
CDR3 protein: CASSPDYGGELFF
CDR3 DNA: TGTGCCAGCTCACCGGACTACGGCGGGGAGCTGTTTTTT

J gene: TRBJ1-1
D gene: -
V gene: TRBV10-3
clone size: -
CDR3 protein: CAIRGTADTEAFF
CDR3 DNA: TGTGCCATCAGGGGGACTGCGGACACTGAAGCTTTCTTT

J gene: TRBJ2-7
D gene: TRBD1
V gene: TRBV7-2
clone size: -
CDR3 protein: CASSTQQGKSYEQYF
CDR3 DNA: TGTGCCAGCAGCACCCAACAGGGGAAATCCTACGAGCAGTACTTC

J gene: TRBJ2-5
D gene: TRBD2
V gene: TRBV6-5
clone size: -
CDR3 protein: CASSWGGGATQYF
CDR3 DNA: TGTGCCAGCAGTTGGGGGGGAGGGGCGACCCAGTACTTC

J gene: TRBJ2-7
D gene: TRBD2
V gene: TRBV24-1
clone size: few
CDR3 protein: CATVELAGGQTYEQYF
CDR3 DNA: TGTGCCACCGTCGAACTAGCGGGGGGCCAAACCTACGAGCAGTACTTC

J gene: TRBJ2-1
D gene: TRBD2
V gene: TRBV19
clone size: -
CDR3 protein: CASMRREGRNEQFF
CDR3 DNA: TGTGCCAGTATGCGGCGGGAGGGCCGTAATGAGCAGTTCTTC